These 8 T cell receptor beta chains were all obtained from the same sample, sequenced in a study of post-analysis software for immune sequencing data. Study-wide results and caveats: Relative to controls, patients had five TRBV segments at higher frequency, with TRBV5-6, TRBV5-1 and TRBV20-1 among these.

These receptors lack a known antigen. The TCR beta cDNA libraries carried unique molecular identifiers. TCRdb fed the PCR reads into MiXCR, producing one record per CDR3 protein. The table lists some 890,000 distinct CDR3 sequences, approximately 53% of them singletons. What was sequenced was blood. These receptors were taken from a girl between 5 and 17 years old with multiple sclerosis.

The chain is built from TRBV14 and TRBJ2-3; D is uncertain. Germline values: CDR1 SGHDN, CDR2 FVKESK. The CDR3 sequence is 14 residues long. The V end was cut by 1 base, the J end by 4 bases, with 9 bases between. In nucleotides, the CDR3 is TGTGCCAGCAGCCAAGCTGCTGGCGCAGATACGCAGTATTTT. It is translated as CASSQAAGADTQYF.

This clonotype has just a few counts. The chain uses TRBV3-1 and TRBJ2-5; D perhaps matches TRBD2 (5 bases). The CDR3 spans 14 residues. CDR1 is LGHDT, CDR2 YNNKEL, per germline (reference sequence). V was cut by 3 bases and J by 3 bases, with 11 bases left in between. The CDR3 region is CASSHYDGKETQYF. CDR3 nucleotide sequence: TGTGCCAGCAGCCATTACGACGGGAAAGAGACCCAGTACTTC.

The chain is built from TRBV6-1 and TRBJ2-3; D ambiguous. The CDR3 spans 15 residues. CDR1 is MNHNS, CDR2 SASEGT, per germline. V lost 3 bases and J 2 bases, leaving 12 bases between the germline ends. CDR3 residues: CASSDPQQFTDTQYF. As DNA, the CDR3 is TGTGCCAGCAGTGACCCTCAACAATTCACAGATACGCAGTATTTT.

This chain connects TRBV20-1 to TRBJ2-1, with 14 bases aligning to TRBD2. The J segment lost 6 bases and the V segment lost 3 bases, leaving 16 bases of the junction unmatched. CDR3 length equals 19 residues. Germline V gene data show CDR1 as DFQATT and CDR2 as SNEGSKA (reference sequence). The CDR3 loop reads CSARGSTGTSGRVVNEQFF. Written as DNA, the CDR3 is TGCAGTGCTAGGGGTTCCACCGGGACTAGCGGGAGAGTGGTCAATGAGCAGTTCTTC.

The rearrangement uses TRBV19 and TRBJ2-5; 7 nucleotides line up with TRBD2. TRBJ2-7 matches the DNA end more closely, so the J call is doubtful. The germline CDR1 and CDR2 sequences are LNHDA and SQIVND (reference sequence). There are 13 residues in the CDR3. Here the CDR3 reads CASSIGGGYEQYF. The CDR3 bases are TGTGCCAGTAGTATAGGCGGGGGCTACGAGCAGTACTTC.

A note on this clonotype: The junction and the germline gene differ at one end; a read error may be behind it. The chain carries TRBV20-1 and TRBJ2-3, with D uncertain. This CDR3 contains 13 residues. Germline CDR1 reads DFQATT; CDR2 reads SNEGSKA (reference sequence). The CDR3 spells CSVRAPSTDTQYF. DNA for the CDR3: TGCAGTGTTAGAGCTCCTAGCACAGATACGCAGTATTTT.

The chain has TRBV29-1 and TRBJ2-3; 8 nucleotides align to TRBD1. The CDR3 covers 13 residues. V gave up 3 bases and J gave up 9 bases; unmatched junction bases: 8. Germline values: CDR1 SQVTM, CDR2 ANQGSEA. The CDR3 loop reads CSVDLSGTGTQYF. CDR3 nucleotides: TGCAGCGTTGACCTCTCTGGGACAGGCACGCAGTATTTT.

J is TRBJ2-4 and V is TRBV3-1; no firm D call. The end of the DNA aligns better with TRBJ2-7, so the J call may be wrong. There are 15 residues in the CDR3. Germline values: CDR1 LGHDT, CDR2 YNNKEL (reference sequence). The CDR3 here is CASSQEAGLAYEQYF. CDR3 sequence (DNA): TGTGCCAGCAGCCAAGAGGCAGGTCTGGCCTACGAGCAGTACTTC.